One and the same sample provided the 12 T cell receptor beta chains below, sequenced in a study of shared clonotypes between healthy human individuals. Method: immunoSEQ multiplex PCR; TCRdb's copy keeps in-frame clones and lacks some. The sample has about 2.3 million clones; 93% are singletons. The sequenced sample consisted of naive CD4+ T cells from PBMCs. The subset: CD45RA+ positively selected. These receptors were obtained from a man younger than 35 in good health. Some clones in this sample may be carry-over from other donors' samples.

This clone was seen once. V is TRBV11-3 and J is TRBJ2-1, with D possibly TRBD2 on 6 matching bases. Germline V gene lookup returns CDR1 SGHNT and CDR2 YENEEA. The CDR3 totals 17 residues. Trimming stripped 1 base from V and 3 bases from J, with 16 bases between. The CDR3 loop is CASSLVGGSGGYNEQFF. CDR3 DNA sequence: TGTGCCAGCAGCTTAGTTGGGGGGAGCGGTGGCTACAATGAGCAGTTCTTC.

The chain links TRBV19 to TRBJ1-5, with D possibly matching TRBD1 (5 bases). Germline V gene data show CDR1 as LNHDA and CDR2 as SQIVND (reference sequence). The CDR3 has 14 residues. V was shortened by 3 bases and J by 7 bases, with 13 bases between the two germline ends. The CDR3 sequence: CASSMSGLGQPQHF. The CDR3 region has the DNA TGTGCCAGTAGTATGTCGGGGCTCGGACAGCCCCAGCATTTT.

Notes on this clone: Additional DNA sequences in this sample encode the identical CDR3. V and J are TRBV5-1 and TRBJ2-5, with a tentative D call TRBD1 (6 bases). This CDR3 has 13 amino acids. Trimming removed 2 bases at V and 5 bases at J, with 10 bases between. Germline loops: CDR1 SGHRS, CDR2 YFSETQ. CDR3 DNA sequence: TGCGCCAGCAGCTTAGGGACAACGGAGACCCAGTACTTC. It translates to CASSLGTTETQYF. Based on the CDR3 plus reference TRBV5-1 and TRBJ2-5, the full variable domain is KAGVTQTPRYLIKTRGQQVTLSCSPISGHRSVSWYQQTPGQGLQFLFEYFSETQRNKGNFPGRFSGRQFSNSRSEMNVSTLELGDSALYLCASSLGTTETQYFGPGTRLLVL.

The chain employs TRBV4-1 and TRBJ2-1, with D possibly being TRBD1 or TRBD2 (5 bases each). Trimming took off 4 bases at V and 4 bases at J, with 14 bases between the two ends. From germline, CDR1 is MGHRA and CDR2 YSYEKL. The CDR3 contains 15 residues. The chain's CDR3 is CASSPSGGGYNEQFF. The DNA for the CDR3 is TGCGCCAGCAGCCCCTCCGGTGGGGGATACAATGAGCAGTTCTTC.

This clone was seen once. The chain carries TRBV7-2 and TRBJ2-3; no firm D call. This CDR3 has 16 amino acids. V gave up 5 bases and J gave up 0 bases, with 15 bases separating them. CDR1 SGHTA and CDR2 FQGNSA come from the germline V gene. As DNA, the CDR3 is TGTGCCAGCAGCGCCCGTCTCTACGCTAGCACAGATACGCAGTATTTT. Its protein is CASSARLYASTDTQYF.

This clone was found once. This sequence joins TRBV5-1 and TRBJ2-7; D possibly corresponds to TRBD1 (5 bases). The germline V gene encodes CDR1 SGHRS and CDR2 YFSETQ. This CDR3 comprises 14 residues. Trimming shortened V by 2 bases and J by 0 bases, and 9 bases separated the two germline ends. CDR3 in DNA: TGCGCCAGCAGCTTTCGGACAAACTCCTACGAGCAGTACTTC. It encodes CASSFRTNSYEQYF.

The chain uses TRBV7-6 and TRBJ1-3; TRBD1 matches 7 bases. Trimming cost V 5 bases and J 3 bases; bases outside gene matches: 4. Germline values: CDR1 SGHVS, CDR2 FNYEAQ. CDR3 length equals 14 residues. CDR3 protein: CASSEGQVGNTIYF. CDR3 bases: TGTGCCAGCAGCGAAGGACAGGTTGGAAACACCATATATTTT.

Concerning this clone itself: This CDR3 is also generated by other DNA sequences in the sample. The CDR3 spells CASSLGRSYEQYF. The DNA for the CDR3 is TGTGCCAGCAGTTTAGGGCGATCCTACGAGCAGTACTTC. The V and J genes are TRBV28 and TRBJ2-7; D is unclear. The V gene's germline CDR1 is MDHEN and CDR2 SYDVKM. Trimming removed 2 bases at V and 1 base at J, with 6 bases between. This CDR3 has 13 residues. Combining the CDR3 with reference TRBV28 and TRBJ2-7 gives the whole variable domain DVKVTQSSRYLVKRTGEKVFLECVQDMDHENMFWYRQDPGLGLRLIYFSYDVKMKEKGDIPEGYSVSREKKERFSLILESASTNQTSMYLCASSLGRSYEQYFGPGTRLTVT.

The chain carries TRBV19 and TRBJ1-5; tentatively, D is TRBD1 (6 bases). The CDR3 contains 12 residues. CDR1 is LNHDA, CDR2 SQIVND, per germline (reference sequence). V lost 3 bases, J lost 13 bases, and 13 bases lay in between. Here the CDR3 reads CASSIYNRVQHF. In DNA, the CDR3 is TGTGCCAGTAGTATTTATAACAGGGTGCAGCATTTT.

The chain links TRBV6-5 to TRBJ2-1; D might be TRBD2 (6 bases). CDR3 length: 15 residues. V lost 0 bases, J lost 4 bases, and 10 bases lay in between. From germline, CDR1 is MNHEY and CDR2 SVGAGI. DNA for the CDR3: TGTGCCAGCAGTTACTCGGGAGGCCTTTACAATGAGCAGTTCTTC. Its translation: CASSYSGGLYNEQFF.

In regard to this clone: Other nucleotide sequences in the sample specify the same CDR3. The rearrangement links TRBV2 to TRBJ2-7, with D unresolved. Trimming cost V 6 bases and J 2 bases, with 5 bases left between them. Per the germline V gene, CDR1 is SNHLY and CDR2 is FYNNEI. The CDR3 totals 11 residues. The CDR3, as DNA: TGTGCCAGCAGGTCTACCTACGAGCAGTACTTC. Protein: CASRSTYEQYF.

This chain joins TRBV6-6 and TRBJ2-3; 14 bases fit TRBD2. Germline V lookup: CDR1 MNHNY, CDR2 SVGAGI (reference sequence). The junction had 4 bases not matched to a gene; V was cut back by 6 bases and J by 2 bases. The CDR3 sequence is 16 residues long. The CDR3 nucleotides read TGTGCCAGCAGGGGACTAGCGGGAGAAAACACAGATACGCAGTATTTT. This gives the protein CASRGLAGENTDTQYF.